Listed below are T cell receptor beta chains from one sample, sequenced in a study of cytotoxic CD8 clonotypes in ibrutinib-treated CLL. Sequencing was performed with immunoSEQ multiplex PCR; in TCRdb, only in-frame clones are kept and a portion is missing. The sample contains about 300,000 clones, 67% of which appear only once. The material was PBMCs, obtained after 36 months of ibrutinib treatment. The receptor source for this set is a human donor with chronic lymphocytic leukemia. CDR3s include the opening cysteine and the closing phenylalanine or tryptophan. The order of the fields is D gene, V gene, J gene, clone size, CDR3 DNA, CDR3 protein. A D gene is named only where the DNA matches it firmly. Expanded clones get a size class; other rows say once, few or many, or leave the size out.

>TRBD2|TRBV5-5|TRBJ2-5|few
TGTGCCAGCAGCCGTCGGGGAGGGCAAGAGACCCAGTACTTC
CASSRRGGQETQYF
>NA|TRBV6-5|TRBJ2-7|few
TGTGCCAGCAGTTACCGTGGGGCCCTTCCCTACGAGCAGTACTTC
CASSYRGALPYEQYF
>TRBD2|TRBV19|TRBJ2-1|NA
TGTGCCAGTAGATCCCTTCTAGCGGGAGATGAGCAGTTCTTC
CASRSLLAGDEQFF
>NA|TRBV19|TRBJ1-1|NA
TGTGCCAGTAGTACAGCCCGGAACACTGAAGCTTTCTTT
CASSTARNTEAFF
>NA|TRBV13|TRBJ2-2|NA
TGTGCCAGCAGCGCCTATACAGGGTACGCCGGGGAGCTGTTTTTT
CASSAYTGYAGELFF
>NA|TRBV7-9|TRBJ1-2|NA
TGTGCCAGCAGCTTGGAGACCGCCTATGGCTACACCTTC
CASSLETAYGYTF
>NA|TRBV4-3|TRBJ2-7|NA
TGCGCCAGCAGCCAAGATTTCGAGGGGCTCTACGAGCAGTACTTC
CASSQDFEGLYEQYF
>NA|TRBV29-1|TRBJ2-7|NA
TGCAGCGTTGAAGGGTCAGGGTACGAGCAGTACTTC
CSVEGSGYEQYF
>NA|TRBV7-6|TRBJ2-1|NA
TGTGCCAGCAGCTTAGGGGGTGTGGAGGACAATGAGCAGTTCTTC
CASSLGGVEDNEQFF
>NA|TRBV29-1|TRBJ2-6|NA
TGCAGCGTTGAAGACAGGGCTGGGGCCAACGTCCTGACTTTC
CSVEDRAGANVLTF
>NA|TRBV4-1|TRBJ2-7|NA
TGCGCCAGCAGCCAAGTGCAGGTCCCCTCCTACGAGCAGTACTTC
CASSQVQVPSYEQYF
>NA|TRBV19|TRBJ2-6|NA
TGTGCCAGTATGGCAGGGAGCAACGCACCTGGGGCCAACGTCCTGACTTTC
CASMAGSNAPGANVLTF
>TRBD2|TRBV9|TRBJ2-5|NA
TGTGCCAGCAGCGTAGGTCGAGGGAGGGCCGTGGAGACCCAGTACTTC
CASSVGRGRAVETQYF
>NA|TRBV19|TRBJ1-5|NA
TGTGCCAGTAGTCGGACTGCGAATCAGCCCCAGCATTTT
CASSRTANQPQHF
>NA|TRBV19|TRBJ2-7|NA
TGTGCCAGTAGTATTCTGGGGACGGCCGCCTACGAGCAGTACTTC
CASSILGTAAYEQYF
>NA|TRBV7-9|TRBJ2-7|NA
TGTGCCAGCAGCCCGAGGGGGTCCTACGAGCAGTACTTC
CASSPRGSYEQYF